This TCR beta chain was identified in a study of blood T cell repertoires in COVID-19. TCRdb's copy holds only in-frame clones and misses some; the assay was immunoSEQ multiplex PCR. The table lists about 270,000 clones, less than 95% of them singletons. The CDR3 covers 14 residues. Germline loops: CDR1 LNHDA, CDR2 SQIVND (reference sequence). V lost 6 bases, J lost 3 bases, and 14 bases lay in between. This chain links TRBV19 with TRBJ1-1; D might be TRBD1 (6 bases). Sequenced: PBMCs or T cells enriched from blood (not recorded which). The clonotype comes from a man aged 35 to 55 who had been exposed to COVID-19. The DNA of the CDR3 is TGTGCCAGTAGATCTGCTTACAGGGACACTGAAGCTTTCTTT. Protein: CASRSAYRDTEAFF.